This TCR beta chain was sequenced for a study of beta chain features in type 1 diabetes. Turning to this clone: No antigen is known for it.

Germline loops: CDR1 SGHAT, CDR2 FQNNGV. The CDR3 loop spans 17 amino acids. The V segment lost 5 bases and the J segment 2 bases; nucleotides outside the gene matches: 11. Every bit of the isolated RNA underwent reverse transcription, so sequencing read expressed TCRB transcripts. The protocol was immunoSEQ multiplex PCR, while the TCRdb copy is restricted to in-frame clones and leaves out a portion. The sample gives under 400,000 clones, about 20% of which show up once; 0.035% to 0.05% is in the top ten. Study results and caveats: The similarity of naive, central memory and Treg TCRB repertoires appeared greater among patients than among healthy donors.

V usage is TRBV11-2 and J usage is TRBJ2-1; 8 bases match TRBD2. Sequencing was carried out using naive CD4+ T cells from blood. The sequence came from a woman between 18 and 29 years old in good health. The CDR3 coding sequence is TGTGCCAGCAGCCCCTCCGGAGCGGGAGCCACCTACAATGAGCAGTTCTTC. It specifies CASSPSGAGATYNEQFF.